A single sample is the source of the 10 T cell receptor beta chains below, sequenced in a study of blood T cell repertoires in COVID-19 (dated by TCRdb to 2018 to 2020). To prepare the library, the immunoSEQ multiplex PCR assay was applied. Drawn from immuneACCESS, this table holds only the in-frame rearrangements with V and J called that TCRdb kept. Clones are partly lost; checked studies trace under half to an unresolved V gene and leave the rest unexplained. The sample table shows 200,000 to 250,000 clones, and 88% are seen once. About 4% of the sample rests with the top ten. Sequenced material: PBMCs or T cells enriched from blood (not recorded which). These receptors were obtained from a woman in her 30s who had been exposed to COVID-19.

This chain links TRBV18 with TRBJ1-1, with TRBD1 matching 12 bases. There are 15 residues in the CDR3. Germline CDR1 reads KGHSH; CDR2 reads LQKENI. The ends lost 4 bases at V and 6 bases at J; junction bases unmatched: 6. CDR3 sequence: CASSQGQGAIAEAFF. The CDR3 DNA sequence: TGTGCCAGCTCACAGGGACAGGGGGCAATCGCTGAAGCTTTCTTT.

The gene calls are TRBV5-6 and TRBJ2-5; possibly TRBD2 for D (6 bases). The length of the CDR3 is 15 residues. V lost 4 bases, J lost 2 bases, and 15 bases lay in between. Germline CDR1 and CDR2: SGHDT and YYEEEE. In DNA, the CDR3 is TGTGCCAGCAGCCTGGACGAGAGCGGGCAAGAGACCCAGTACTTC. Translation: CASSLDESGQETQYF. The variable domain in full, completed from reference TRBV5-6 and TRBJ2-5, reads DAGVTQSPTHLIKTRGQQVTLRCSPKSGHDTVSWYQQALGQGPQFIFQYYEEEERQRGNFPDRFSGHQFPNYSSELNVNALLLGDSALYLCASSLDESGQETQYFGPGTRLLVL.

The chain is built from TRBV20-1 and TRBJ1-2; a possible D gene is TRBD1 (6 bases). The CDR3 has 14 residues. CDR1 and CDR2 (germline): DFQATT, SNEGSKA (reference sequence). V lost 3 bases and J 2 bases, leaving 13 bases between the germline ends. DNA for the CDR3: TGCAGTGCTAGTGGGCAGGGGCCCAACTATGGCTACACCTTC. This codes for CSASGQGPNYGYTF.

The chain couples TRBV5-1 to TRBJ1-6; 8 bases line up with TRBD1. CDR3 size: 14 residues. With V trimmed by 2 bases and J by 8 bases, 3 bases remained unmatched. The germline CDR1 and CDR2 sequences are SGHRS and YFSETQ. CDR3 coding DNA: TGCGCCAGCAGCTTCGGACAGGGTGATTCACCCCTCCACTTT. This gives the protein CASSFGQGDSPLHF.

To note about this clone: Additional DNA sequences in this sample encode the identical CDR3. The V gene is TRBV5-6, the J gene TRBJ1-5; D may be TRBD1 (5 bases). The germline gives CDR1 SGHDT, CDR2 YYEEEE. V lost 0 bases, J lost 3 bases, and 7 bases lay in between. CDR3 length: 14 residues. The CDR3 DNA follows: TGTGCCAGCAGCTTGGGACAGATCAATCAGCCCCAGCATTTT. Translation: CASSLGQINQPQHF.

The rearrangement uses TRBV7-9 and TRBJ2-1, with 12 bases that match TRBD2. The germline gives CDR1 SEHNR, CDR2 FQNEAQ (reference sequence). V gave up 5 bases and J gave up 8 bases; unmatched junction bases: 7. This CDR3 is built from 15 residues. The CDR3 coding sequence is TGTGCCAGCAGCGACCGACTAGCGGGAGACGATGAGCAGTTCTTC. This encodes CASSDRLAGDDEQFF.

The CDR3 DNA is TGTGCCAGCAGTCCGAGCGGGAGCTCCTACAATGAGCAGTTCTTC. Residues: CASSPSGSSYNEQFF. The V and J genes are TRBV27 and TRBJ2-1; 8 positions agree with TRBD2. This CDR3 is built from 15 residues. Germline trimming cut 5 bases from V and 0 bases from J; bases unmatched to any gene: 3. Germline loops: CDR1 MNHEY, CDR2 SMNVEV (reference sequence).

V usage is TRBV6-5 and J usage is TRBJ2-7, with TRBD1 identical over 10 bases. Trimming cost V 6 bases and J 3 bases; bases outside gene matches: 8. The CDR3 has 15 residues. From germline, CDR1 is MNHEY and CDR2 SVGAGI. In DNA, the CDR3 is TGTGCCAGCAGACCTCGGGACAGGGGTTTCTACGAGCAGTACTTC. As protein: CASRPRDRGFYEQYF.

The chain uses TRBV28 and TRBJ2-5, with 9 positions matching TRBD2. The CDR3 spans 14 residues. The trim removed 3 bases at V and 3 bases at J, leaving 2 bases unmatched. Germline CDR1 and CDR2: MDHEN and SYDVKM. The CDR3 region has the DNA TGTGCCAGCAGTTTTGTAGCGGGAGAAGAGACCCAGTACTTC. This encodes CASSFVAGEETQYF.

The chain links TRBV28 to TRBJ1-1; D is undetermined. CDR1 MDHEN and CDR2 SYDVKM come from the germline V gene. The germline V and J ends were trimmed by 1 base and 6 bases, with 9 bases remaining between them. The CDR3 length is 13 residues. This chain's CDR3 is CASSLLGSSEAFF. The CDR3 nucleotides read TGTGCCAGCAGTTTATTGGGGAGTTCTGAAGCTTTCTTT.